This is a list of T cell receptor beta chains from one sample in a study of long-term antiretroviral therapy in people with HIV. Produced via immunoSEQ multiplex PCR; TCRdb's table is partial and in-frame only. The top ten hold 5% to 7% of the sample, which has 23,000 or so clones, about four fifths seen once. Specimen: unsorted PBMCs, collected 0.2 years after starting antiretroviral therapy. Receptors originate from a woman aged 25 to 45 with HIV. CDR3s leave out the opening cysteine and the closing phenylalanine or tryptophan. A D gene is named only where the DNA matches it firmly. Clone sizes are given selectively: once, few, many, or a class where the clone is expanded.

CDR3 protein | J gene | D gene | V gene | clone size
ASSLEGGAAGNTIY | TRBJ1-3 | . | TRBV5-1 | .
ASSLAPPGSSYNSPLH | TRBJ1-6 | . | TRBV5-8 | .
AITEGPSGTEAF | TRBJ1-1 | . | TRBV10-3 | .
ASRRIGQPQH | TRBJ1-5 | . | TRBV2 | .
ATSRDWHSNEEAF | TRBJ1-1 | . | TRBV15 | .
ASSFRRDWGTDTQY | TRBJ2-3 | . | TRBV27 | .
ASSSNPGREETQY | TRBJ2-5 | . | TRBV5-1 | .
ASQRDPGDTQY | TRBJ2-3 | . | TRBV2 | .
ASSKGVSSYEQY | TRBJ2-7 | . | TRBV4-2 | .
ASSVGSGGVGQPQH | TRBJ1-5 | TRBD1 | TRBV9 | once
AWIASNSPGEQF | TRBJ2-1 | . | TRBV30 | .
ASSPAQGFPGELF | TRBJ2-2 | . | TRBV7-9 | .
ASRVGLSPLSLDSPLH | TRBJ1-6 | . | TRBV2 | .
ASSLLSSGGATTDTQY | TRBJ2-3 | TRBD2 | TRBV5-1 | .
ASSSGTGGVYGYT | TRBJ1-2 | . | TRBV5-1 | .
ASSLEAGNEKLF | TRBJ1-4 | . | TRBV5-1 | .
ASSSGQSNYGYT | TRBJ1-2 | TRBD1 | TRBV2 | .
ASKKTNYGYT | TRBJ1-2 | . | TRBV6-1 | .
ASSSQPNEQF | TRBJ2-1 | . | TRBV19 | .
ASSGSPRNQPQH | TRBJ1-5 | . | TRBV2 | few
ASSYSNSAYTEAF | TRBJ1-1 | . | TRBV6-5 | .
ASRGTTKGDEKLF | TRBJ1-4 | . | TRBV2 | .
ASSLGGNYGYT | TRBJ1-2 | . | TRBV27 | .
ASSAPIGQNSPLH | TRBJ1-6 | . | TRBV6-1 | .
ASSLVGRNTEAF | TRBJ1-1 | . | TRBV5-6 | .
ASSLVTGQTGELF | TRBJ2-2 | TRBD1 | TRBV11-3 | .
AWSEGPFQAF | TRBJ1-1 | . | TRBV30 | .
ASSSEWGYGYT | TRBJ1-2 | . | TRBV7-6 | once
ASSPPFVTVPMDTIY | TRBJ1-3 | . | TRBV18 | .
ASSSTGTGGNQPQH | TRBJ1-5 | TRBD1 | TRBV27 | .
ASSYGGQGFADTQY | TRBJ2-3 | TRBD1 | TRBV6-6 | .
AWSVFGRGSQPQH | TRBJ1-5 | . | TRBV30 | .
ASSVGGAANYGYT | TRBJ1-2 | . | TRBV9 | .
ASSYSTGAEAF | TRBJ1-1 | TRBD1 | TRBV6-5 | .
ASRGDRTLDTEAF | TRBJ1-1 | TRBD1 | TRBV6-1 | .
ASSVQQGTSGNTIY | TRBJ1-3 | TRBD1 | TRBV9 | .
ASSLDGFNSPLH | TRBJ1-6 | . | TRBV5-1 | .
ASTPPDRETQY | TRBJ2-5 | . | TRBV19 | .